The 28 T cell receptor beta chains in this list originate from one sample, sequenced in a study of shared T cell receptors in the human thymus listed by TCRdb under 2021. Receptor amplification or capture employed the immunoSEQ multiplex PCR assay. Entries here come from immuneACCESS through TCRdb and include only in-frame sequences with V and J called. Some clones fail to appear in such tables; in the studies checked, an unresolved V gene covers under half of the shortfall, and the cause of the remainder is unknown. This sample is represented by around 730,000 clones; 80% to 90% of them were singletons. Around 0.0094% of the sample lies in the top ten. The same sample was also studied in work on human thymus T cells.

The material sequenced was thymocytes. These receptors were taken from a girl less than two years old with a congenital heart defect. Donor details come from another sample of the same person, matched by shared clones.

The chain combines TRBV9 with TRBJ2-2; TRBD2 agrees at 7 bases. This CDR3 region has 18 residues. CDR1 and CDR2 (germline): SGDLS, YYNGEE. With 3 bases clipped from V and 0 bases from J, the junction kept 11 bases outside the gene matches. The CDR3 DNA is TGTGCCAGCAGCGGGGGGGGAGGTGGCGACCCGAACACCGGGGAGCTGTTTTTT. This codes for CASSGGGGGDPNTGELFF.

Details on this clone: The same CDR3 is also encoded by other DNA sequences in this sample. The chain uses TRBV20-1 and TRBJ1-2; tentative D call: TRBD1 (5 bases). CDR1 DFQATT and CDR2 SNEGSKA come from the germline V gene (reference sequence). This CDR3 comprises 11 residues. V lost 3 bases and J lost 4, with 6 bases in between. The CDR3 sequence is CSASTGYGYTF. CDR3 bases: TGCAGTGCTAGTACAGGCTATGGCTACACCTTC.

The CDR3 nucleotides are TGCGCCAGCAGCTTGGGCTGCGACTACCCACAGCTCTACAATGAGCAGTTCTTC. Residues: CASSLGCDYPQLYNEQFF. The chain employs TRBV5-1 and TRBJ2-1; TRBD2 is a possible D gene (5 bases). The CDR3 has 18 residues. Germline V gene data show CDR1 as SGHRS and CDR2 as YFSETQ. Trimming took off 0 bases at V and 3 bases at J, with 19 bases between the two ends.

This chain uses TRBV13 with TRBJ1-1, with TRBD1 as a possible D gene (6 bases). Trimming shortened V by 3 bases and J by 4 bases, and 15 bases separated the two germline ends. The CDR3 is 15 amino acids. In germline, CDR1 is PRHDT, CDR2 FYEKMQ (reference sequence). The CDR3 sequence: CASSFIRQTGTEAFF. In nucleotides, the CDR3 is TGTGCCAGCAGCTTTATTAGACAGACAGGCACTGAAGCTTTCTTT. The whole variable domain, remainder taken from reference TRBV13 and TRBJ1-1, is AAGVIQSPRHLIKEKRETATLKCYPIPRHDTVYWYQQGPGQDPQFLISFYEKMQSDKGSIPDRFSAQQFSDYHSELNMSSLELGDSALYFCASSFIRQTGTEAFFGQGTRLTVV.

The chain employs TRBV5-1 and TRBJ1-4; 7 nucleotides match TRBD1. The J segment lost 8 bases and the V segment lost 0 bases, leaving 10 bases of the junction unmatched. CDR1 is SGHRS, CDR2 YFSETQ, per germline. CDR3 length equals 16 residues. The CDR3 loop is CASSLEGAGREEKLFF. The CDR3 DNA reads as TGCGCCAGCAGCTTGGAGGGGGCAGGGCGAGAAGAAAAACTGTTTTTT.

The V and J genes are TRBV14 and TRBJ2-2, with 9 bases matching TRBD1. Germline CDR1 is SGHDN and CDR2 is FVKESK. Germline trimming cut 2 bases from V and 5 bases from J; bases unmatched to any gene: 9. This CDR3 has 17 amino acids. As DNA, the CDR3 is TGTGCCAGCAGCCAACTACCTGTACAGGGGGCGACCGGGGAGCTGTTTTTT. This translates into CASSQLPVQGATGELFF. The full variable domain, completed using reference TRBV14 and TRBJ2-2, is EAGVTQFPSHSVIEKGQTVTLRCDPISGHDNLYWYRRVMGKEIKFLLHFVKESKQDESGMPNNRFLAERTGGTYSTLKVQPAELEDSGVYFCASSQLPVQGATGELFFGEGSRLTVL.

The V gene is TRBV5-4, the J gene TRBJ1-1; TRBD1 might be the D (6 bases). The length of the CDR3 is 16 residues. Germline values: CDR1 SGHNT, CDR2 YYREEE (reference sequence). Trimming stripped 2 bases from V and 5 bases from J, with 19 bases between. The CDR3 is CASSLVLDSENTEAFF. As DNA, the CDR3 is TGTGCCAGCAGCTTAGTGTTGGACAGCGAGAATACTGAAGCTTTCTTT.

The chain is built from TRBV27 and TRBJ1-2; 9 bases match TRBD1. Germline CDR1 and CDR2: MNHEY and SMNVEV (reference sequence). The CDR3 is made up of 14 amino acids. Unmatched junction bases numbered 9, after V lost 5 bases and J lost 8 bases. CDR3 DNA: TGTGCCAGCAGTCCCTGGACGGACAGGGGCGGCTACACCTTC. This encodes CASSPWTDRGGYTF.

The rearrangement joins TRBV7-9 to TRBJ1-2; the match to TRBD1 covers 7 bases. Trimming at V came to 3 bases and at J to 6 bases, leaving 7 bases not matched to a gene. The CDR3 is 14 residues long. Per the germline V gene, CDR1 is SEHNR and CDR2 is FQNEAQ (reference sequence). The CDR3 loop is CASSFWRQGHGYTF. In DNA form, the CDR3 reads TGTGCCAGCAGCTTTTGGAGACAGGGCCATGGCTACACCTTC.

This chain joins TRBV4-3 and TRBJ2-7; D possibly corresponds to TRBD2 (5 bases). V dropped 4 bases and J dropped 3 bases, with 19 bases sitting between them. The germline V gene has CDR1 LGHNA and CDR2 YSLEER. CDR3 size: 16 residues. Written as DNA, the CDR3 is TGCGCCAGCAGCCCCGGAAGGTCCCGGGGTTTCTACGAGCAGTACTTC. It is translated as CASSPGRSRGFYEQYF.

This chain links TRBV6-1 with TRBJ2-3, with 9 positions matching TRBD1. The trim removed 11 bases at V and 1 base at J, leaving 7 bases unmatched. The germline gives CDR1 MNHNS, CDR2 SASEGT. The length of the CDR3 is 14 residues. The DNA of the CDR3 is TGTGCCGGCGGGTGGGACAGGGGCACAGATACGCAGTATTTT. Its protein product is CAGGWDRGTDTQYF.

The chain uses TRBV19 and TRBJ2-7; D perhaps matches TRBD1 (7 bases). Germline V lookup: CDR1 LNHDA, CDR2 SQIVND (reference sequence). The CDR3 is made up of 16 amino acids. V gave up 4 bases and J gave up 2 bases, with 18 bases separating them. The CDR3 sequence: CASSTGGLTEPYEQYF. CDR3 DNA: TGTGCCAGTAGTACAGGGGGGTTGACAGAGCCCTACGAGCAGTACTTC.

The chain uses TRBV9 and TRBJ2-3, with 10 bases lining up with TRBD2. V was pared by 0 bases and J by 2 bases, with 15 bases of the junction left unmatched. CDR1 is SGDLS and CDR2 is YYNGEE in the germline V gene. The CDR3 spans 20 residues. CDR3 bases: TGTGCCAGCAGCGTAGTAGGACTAGCGGTATCTTCTCTCTCCACAGATACGCAGTATTTT. It encodes CASSVVGLAVSSLSTDTQYF.

This clone was observed a single time. V usage is TRBV14 and J usage is TRBJ2-1, with 7 bases that match TRBD1. Germline values: CDR1 SGHDN, CDR2 FVKESK. This CDR3 is built from 19 residues. V trimming: 4 bases; J trimming: 4 bases; junction bases outside the gene matches: 19. CDR3 DNA sequence: TGTGCCAGCAGCCGACCCTCGGCACGGACAGGCAGTTCTTACAATGAGCAGTTCTTC. It is translated as CASSRPSARTGSSYNEQFF.

This sequence joins TRBV5-4 and TRBJ1-4, with TRBD1 as a possible D gene (5 bases). The germline V gene encodes CDR1 SGHNT and CDR2 YYREEE (reference sequence). Deletions cut 5 bases from V and 5 bases from J, with 10 bases between. The CDR3 covers 13 residues. The CDR3 DNA reads as TGTGCCAGCAGTTCCGGGGGGAATGAAAAACTGTTTTTT. Translating gives CASSSGGNEKLFF.

This clone was found a few times. This chain connects TRBV5-6 to TRBJ1-4; TRBD1 agrees at 7 bases. The CDR3 has 16 amino acids. V shed 1 base and J 8 bases; nucleotides not matched to a gene: 11. CDR1 and CDR2 from the germline V gene are SGHDT and YYEEEE. The CDR3 coding sequence is TGTGCCAGCAGCTTGACCTTAGACAGGGTAGAAGAAAAACTGTTTTTT. It codes for CASSLTLDRVEEKLFF.

The J gene is TRBJ2-1, the V gene TRBV7-9, with TRBD2 matching over 14 bases. The CDR3 has 16 amino acids. CDR1 and CDR2 from the germline V gene are SEHNR and FQNEAQ (reference sequence). V was pared by 5 bases and J by 8 bases, with 8 bases of the junction left unmatched. CDR3 residues: CASSPETSGGAHEQFF. The CDR3 DNA sequence: TGTGCCAGCAGCCCCGAGACTAGCGGGGGGGCCCATGAGCAGTTCTTC.

This clone was seen a handful of times. The rearrangement uses TRBV12-5 and TRBJ1-4; D possibly corresponds to TRBD1 (5 bases). V was cut by 1 base and J by 4 bases, with 10 bases left in between. The CDR3 spans 15 residues. Germline lookup yields CDR1 LGHNT and CDR2 FRNRAP. This CDR3 reads CASGLEDSLNEKLFF. The CDR3 DNA reads as TGTGCTAGTGGTTTGGAAGACAGCCTTAATGAAAAACTGTTTTTT. The full variable domain, completed using reference TRBV12-5 and TRBJ1-4, is DARVTQTPRHKVTEMGQEVTMRCQPILGHNTVFWYRQTMMQGLELLAYFRNRAPLDDSGMPKDRFSAEMPDATLATLKIQPSEPRDSAVYFCASGLEDSLNEKLFFGSGTQLSVL.

The V and J genes are TRBV7-2 and TRBJ2-7; D possibly corresponds to TRBD2 (6 bases). Trimming took 5 bases from V and 2 from J, leaving 10 bases between them. The CDR3 covers 13 residues. Germline V gene data show CDR1 as SGHTA and CDR2 as FQGNSA. CDR3 nucleotides: TGTGCCAGCAGCCGGACGGGAGCCTACGAGCAGTACTTC. It codes for CASSRTGAYEQYF.

This sequence joins TRBV7-9 and TRBJ2-2, with D possibly TRBD1 on 5 matching bases. The V end was cut by 4 bases, the J end by 0 bases, with 12 bases between. The germline V gene encodes CDR1 SEHNR and CDR2 FQNEAQ (reference sequence). This CDR3 is 16 amino acids long. CDR3 DNA sequence: TGTGCCAGCAGCTACCTCAGGGTAGCGAACACCGGGGAGCTGTTTTTT. It encodes CASSYLRVANTGELFF.

This clone showed up just once. This chain uses TRBV4-3 with TRBJ2-5, with 9 nucleotides matching TRBD2. The germline CDR1 and CDR2 sequences are LGHNA and YSLEER. V shed 0 bases and J 2 bases; nucleotides not matched to a gene: 7. This CDR3 spans 17 amino acids. The CDR3 nucleotides are TGCGCCAGCAGCCAAGATTTGTCTAGCGGGGTACAAGAGACCCAGTACTTC. This codes for CASSQDLSSGVQETQYF.

This clone was observed a few times. V is TRBV19 and J is TRBJ2-3; a possible D gene is TRBD1 (5 bases). CDR3 length: 17 residues. Germline V lookup: CDR1 LNHDA, CDR2 SQIVND (reference sequence). The germline V and J ends were trimmed by 3 bases and 4 bases, with 20 bases remaining between them. The DNA for the CDR3 is TGTGCCAGTAGTATCGGGCCTCAGGCAGGGATCCCAGATACGCAGTATTTT. This translates into CASSIGPQAGIPDTQYF. The full variable domain, its missing parts supplied by reference TRBV19 and TRBJ2-3, is DGGITQSPKYLFRKEGQNVTLSCEQNLNHDAMYWYRQDPGQGLRLIYYSQIVNDFQKGDIAEGYSVSREKKESFPLTVTSAQKNPTAFYLCASSIGPQAGIPDTQYFGPGTRLTVL.

This clone was picked up one time. This chain uses TRBV19 with TRBJ2-7, with 8 bases that match TRBD1. This CDR3 spans 14 amino acids. Trimming cost V 4 bases and J 4 bases; bases outside gene matches: 6. Germline-derived CDR1 and CDR2 are LNHDA and SQIVND (reference sequence). CDR3: CASSSRDRRYEQYF. In nucleotides, the CDR3 is TGTGCCAGTAGTAGCCGGGACAGGAGATACGAGCAGTACTTC.

This clone was seen only a few times. This chain links TRBV19 with TRBJ2-7; D call uncertain. Germline V lookup: CDR1 LNHDA, CDR2 SQIVND (reference sequence). CDR3 length equals 14 residues. Trimming removed 6 bases from V and 2 bases from J, with 14 bases in between. The CDR3 is CASSPGGVPYEQYF. CDR3 DNA sequence: TGTGCCAGTAGCCCCGGCGGAGTTCCCTACGAGCAGTACTTC.

The rearrangement joins TRBV28 to TRBJ1-2; 9 nucleotides align to TRBD1. Germline V CDR1 and CDR2: MDHEN, SYDVKM. The CDR3 has 17 amino acids. V lost 6 bases and J lost 4; bases outside the gene matches: 15. The CDR3 nucleotides read TGTGCCAGCAGCCTTAGGACAGGGGCCACCTTCTTCTATGGCTACACCTTC. It is translated as CASSLRTGATFFYGYTF.

This clone was detected only once. The rearrangement joins TRBV5-1 to TRBJ1-2; a possible D gene is TRBD1 (5 bases). CDR3 size: 16 residues. V lost 3 bases, J lost 6 bases, and 21 bases lay in between. In germline, CDR1 is SGHRS, CDR2 YFSETQ. The CDR3 DNA reads as TGCGCCAGCAGCTGGGGTATTTCAGGGCCTCGTGATGGCTACACCTTC. This codes for CASSWGISGPRDGYTF. The complete variable domain, with remaining parts taken from reference TRBV5-1 and TRBJ1-2, reads KAGVTQTPRYLIKTRGQQVTLSCSPISGHRSVSWYQQTPGQGLQFLFEYFSETQRNKGNFPGRFSGRQFSNSRSEMNVSTLELGDSALYLCASSWGISGPRDGYTFGSGTRLTVV.

The CDR3 bases are TGTGCCAGCAGTGGGGGACAGGAGACCGGGGAGCTGTTTTTT. Translated: CASSGGQETGELFF. This rearrangement joins TRBV6-1 to TRBJ2-2, with 8 nucleotides matching TRBD1. The V gene's germline CDR1 is MNHNS and CDR2 SASEGT. The CDR3 contains 14 residues. V gave up 4 bases and J gave up 5 bases; unmatched junction bases: 3.

This chain joins TRBV14 and TRBJ1-2, with D tentatively TRBD1 (5 bases). Germline lookup yields CDR1 SGHDN and CDR2 FVKESK. Trimming shortened V by 4 bases and J by 5 bases, and 14 bases separated the two germline ends. The CDR3 runs 14 residues. The CDR3 region is CASSRLTVNYGYTF. CDR3 nucleotide sequence: TGTGCCAGCAGCCGCCTGACAGTTAATTATGGCTACACCTTC. Variable domain in full (rest from reference TRBV14 and TRBJ1-2): EAGVTQFPSHSVIEKGQTVTLRCDPISGHDNLYWYRRVMGKEIKFLLHFVKESKQDESGMPNNRFLAERTGGTYSTLKVQPAELEDSGVYFCASSRLTVNYGYTFGSGTRLTVV.